This TCR beta chain was identified in a study of control samples from healthy donors and cancer patients. Produced via immunoSEQ multiplex PCR; TCRdb's table is partial and in-frame only. Of 150,000 to 200,000 clones in the sample, 85% to 90% were seen once. The CDR3 length is 16 residues. Germline V gene data show CDR1 as MNHEY and CDR2 as SVGAGI. Trimming removed 2 bases from V and 2 bases from J; junction bases left unmatched: 5. What was sequenced was blood. This receptor was taken from a woman younger than 45 in good health. This chain connects TRBV6-5 to TRBJ2-3; 9 bases align to TRBD2. The CDR3 reads CASSYMLAGVTDTQYF. The CDR3 nucleotides are TGTGCCAGCAGTTACATGTTAGCGGGGGTCACAGATACGCAGTATTTT.